The next 9 T cell receptor beta chains were all read from a single sample in a study of blood T cell repertoires in COVID-19. TCRdb keeps only in-frame clones here, not all; method: immunoSEQ multiplex PCR. The sample lists some 170,000 clones; about 88% were seen once. The sample comprised PBMCs or T cells enriched from blood (not recorded which). These receptors were taken from a human donor with acute COVID-19. The donor label of this sample is uncertain.

V gene TRBV19 combines with J gene TRBJ1-5; TRBD1 matches 9 bases. This CDR3 region has 15 residues. The V segment lost 2 bases and the J segment 7 bases; nucleotides outside the gene matches: 6. CDR1 and CDR2 (germline): LNHDA, SQIVND (reference sequence). The CDR3 nucleotides read TGTGCCAGTAGTATAAGGGGACAGGGTGGCCAGCCCCAGCATTTT. This encodes CASSIRGQGGQPQHF.

The chain couples TRBV9 to TRBJ2-7; D uncertain. The CDR3 length is 14 residues. Per germline, CDR1 SGDLS and CDR2 YYNGEE. V lost 0 bases, J lost 3 bases, and 10 bases lay in between. This CDR3 reads CASSVGAPFYEQYF. The CDR3 region has the DNA TGTGCCAGCAGCGTAGGGGCCCCATTCTACGAGCAGTACTTC.

The chain uses TRBV24-1 and TRBJ2-2; tentatively, D is TRBD2 (5 bases). Germline V gene lookup returns CDR1 KGHDR and CDR2 SFDVKD. The CDR3 is made up of 15 amino acids. V lost 2 bases and J lost 8, with 14 bases in between. DNA of the CDR3: TGTGCCACCAGTGATTCAACGAGCGGTAGAGGGGAGCTGTTTTTT. Protein: CATSDSTSGRGELFF.

This chain links TRBV25-1 with TRBJ1-1; 8 bases map to TRBD1. The trim removed 7 bases at V and 2 bases at J, leaving 6 bases unmatched. The germline V gene encodes CDR1 MGHDK and CDR2 SYGVNS. CDR3 size: 14 residues. CDR3 sequence: CASKMPGGNTEAFF. For the CDR3, the DNA is TGTGCCAGCAAGATGCCAGGGGGCAACACTGAAGCTTTCTTT.

J is TRBJ2-1 and V is TRBV9; 7 positions agree with TRBD2. The CDR3 is made up of 17 amino acids. V trimming: 0 bases; J trimming: 5 bases; junction bases outside the gene matches: 11. Germline loops: CDR1 SGDLS, CDR2 YYNGEE. The CDR3 here is CASSVEGRDYVNNEQFF. Here the CDR3 DNA reads TGTGCCAGCAGCGTAGAAGGGCGGGACTACGTTAACAATGAGCAGTTCTTC.

The chain couples TRBV9 to TRBJ1-2; 8 bases align to TRBD1. This CDR3 has 15 residues. J gave up 8 bases and V 4 bases, and 13 bases lay outside the gene matches. The germline gives CDR1 SGDLS, CDR2 YYNGEE. The CDR3 nucleotides read TGTGCCAGCAGCCCACACACACAGGGGGTGGTGGGCTACACCTTC. It encodes CASSPHTQGVVGYTF. The full variable domain, in which reference TRBV9 and TRBJ1-2 provide the parts outside the CDR3, is DSGVTQTPKHLITATGQRVTLRCSPRSGDLSVYWYQQSLDQGLQFLIQYYNGEERAKGNILERFSAQQFPDLHSELNLSSLELGDSALYFCASSPHTQGVVGYTFGSGTRLTVV.

The rearrangement links TRBV18 to TRBJ2-3; D perhaps matches TRBD1 (6 bases). V was trimmed by 2 bases and J by 1 base, leaving 13 bases between them. The CDR3 sequence is 16 residues long. Germline V gives CDR1 KGHSH, CDR2 LQKENI. CDR3: CASSPSQGIGTDTQYF. For the CDR3, the DNA is TGTGCCAGCTCACCATCGCAGGGGATAGGCACAGATACGCAGTATTTT.

The chain employs TRBV6-5 and TRBJ2-1; tentatively, D is TRBD2 (6 bases). Germline CDR1 MNHEY, CDR2 SVGAGI. V lost 4 bases and J lost 10, with 14 bases in between. The CDR3 has 13 amino acids. In nucleotides, the CDR3 is TGTGCCAGCAGTTCGTGGCGGGGCCCAGAGCAGTTCTTC. Translating gives CASSSWRGPEQFF.

The chain couples TRBV19 to TRBJ2-3, with 8 bases aligning to TRBD2. With 4 bases clipped from V and 3 bases from J, the junction kept 12 bases outside the gene matches. Germline assignment: CDR1 LNHDA and CDR2 SQIVND (reference sequence). The CDR3 is 17 amino acids. The CDR3 spells CASSRTSGSGGTDTQYF. As DNA, the CDR3 is TGTGCCAGTAGTAGAACTTCGGGAAGCGGGGGTACAGATACGCAGTATTTT.